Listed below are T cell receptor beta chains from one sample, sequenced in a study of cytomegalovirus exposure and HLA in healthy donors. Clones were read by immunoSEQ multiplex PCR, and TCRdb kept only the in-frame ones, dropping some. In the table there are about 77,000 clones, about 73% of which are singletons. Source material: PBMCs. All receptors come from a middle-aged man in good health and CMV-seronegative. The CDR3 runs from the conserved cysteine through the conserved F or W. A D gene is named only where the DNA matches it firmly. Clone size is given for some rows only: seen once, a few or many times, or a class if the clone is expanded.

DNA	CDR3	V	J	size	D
TGTGCCAGCAGAACAGGGACCGGCTACACCTTC	CASRTGTGYTF	TRBV28	TRBJ1-2	once	-
TGCGCCAGCAGTGAGTCGGCGGGAGAGGCAGATACGCAGTATTTT	CASSESAGEADTQYF	TRBV10-1	TRBJ2-3	few	TRBD2
TGTGCCACCTCGCCCCTCTTACGGGTGAACACTGAAGCTTTCTTT	CATSPLLRVNTEAFF	TRBV27	TRBJ1-1	-	-
TGTGCCAGCAGCTTACGACTAGCGGACTACAATGAGCAGTTCTTC	CASSLRLADYNEQFF	TRBV5-8	TRBJ2-1	few	TRBD2
TGTGCCAGTAGTATGGCTCGACAGGGAGGATCAGGTCAGCCCCAGCATTTT	CASSMARQGGSGQPQHF	TRBV19	TRBJ1-5	few	TRBD1
TGTGCCAGCACCTCGAGCGGGAAGGGGTACGAGCAGTACTTC	CASTSSGKGYEQYF	TRBV6-1	TRBJ2-7	-	TRBD2
TGTGCCAGCAGCCATACTAGCGATCGCACAGATACGCAGTATTTT	CASSHTSDRTDTQYF	TRBV6-5	TRBJ2-3	-	TRBD2
TGTGCCAGCAGCATCCCCCCCGGGACAGGGGTCGGTACGCAGTATTTT	CASSIPPGTGVGTQYF	TRBV27	TRBJ2-3	few	TRBD1
TGTGCCAGCACCGGACAGGGGGCACAATCACCCCTCCACTTT	CASTGQGAQSPLHF	TRBV6-1	TRBJ1-6	-	TRBD1
TGTGCCAGCAGCCCTATGGACAGTTCCTACGAGCAGTACTTC	CASSPMDSSYEQYF	TRBV7-2	TRBJ2-7	-	-
TGTGCCAGCAGCTTGGGGAGACAGGGTTTTCAGAACACTGAAGCTTTCTTT	CASSLGRQGFQNTEAFF	TRBV5-4	TRBJ1-1	-	TRBD1
TGTGCCATCAGGGAAAGGGGTGGTAACTATGGCTACACCTTC	CAIRERGGNYGYTF	TRBV10-3	TRBJ1-2	-	-
TGTGCCAGCGGAGACAGGGTGTTTGCTAATGAAAAACTGTTTTTT	CASGDRVFANEKLFF	TRBV28	TRBJ1-4	-	TRBD1
TGTGCCAGCAGCGCCAGGCCCCTCCCGGGACAGGGGAACTTGAACACTGAAGCTTTCTTT	CASSARPLPGQGNLNTEAFF	TRBV13	TRBJ1-1	-	TRBD1
TGCGCCAGCAGCCCGGAGCGGGCCCTACGCACAGATACGCAGTATTTT	CASSPERALRTDTQYF	TRBV5-1	TRBJ2-3	-	-
TGTGCCAGCAGACCTAGCGGGAGGCCGGTAGATACGCAGTATTTT	CASRPSGRPVDTQYF	TRBV11-2	TRBJ2-3	few	TRBD2
TGTGCCAGCTCACCATCGGGTCAGGGGAGCAATCAGCCCCAGCATTTT	CASSPSGQGSNQPQHF	TRBV18	TRBJ1-5	-	-
TGCAGCGTTTACAGGGATGGCTACACCTTC	CSVYRDGYTF	TRBV29-1	TRBJ1-2	-	-
TGTGCCAGTAGTGCCCGACAGGGTTATAACTATGGCTACACCTTC	CASSARQGYNYGYTF	TRBV19	TRBJ1-2	few	TRBD1
TGTGCCTGGAAAAACTCGGTCGGGACAGAAGCTTTCTTT	CAWKNSVGTEAFF	TRBV30	TRBJ1-1	few	-
TGCGCCAGCAGCCCAATGGGACAGGGGGCTGTTGAAGCTTTCTTT	CASSPMGQGAVEAFF	TRBV5-1	TRBJ1-1	-	TRBD1
TGTGCCATCAGTGCACAGGGGGCCGGAATAGAGACCCAGTACTTC	CAISAQGAGIETQYF	TRBV10-3	TRBJ2-5	-	TRBD1
TGCGCCAGCAGCCAAGGTATGGGGGAGGGCCCCCCCTACGAGCAGTACTTC	CASSQGMGEGPPYEQYF	TRBV4-1	TRBJ2-7	-	TRBD2
TGTGCCAGCAGCTTAACTCAAGATTACGAGCAGTACTTC	CASSLTQDYEQYF	TRBV7-9	TRBJ2-7	-	-
TGTGCCAGCAGTTACGTCGCAGGGTATGGCTACACCTTC	CASSYVAGYGYTF	TRBV6-5	TRBJ1-2	-	-
TGTGCCAGCAGCAATTCACCCCAGCGGGGATCTTCCTACAATGAGCAGTTCTTC	CASSNSPQRGSSYNEQFF	TRBV7-8	TRBJ2-1	-	TRBD2
TGTGCCAGCAGCCCCTCCCCCAGCGCTAAAGAGACCCAGTACTTC	CASSPSPSAKETQYF	TRBV9	TRBJ2-5	-	-
TGCGCCAGCAGCTCGGGACTAGCGGGAGGAGTTCGATCCTACGAGCAGTACTTC	CASSSGLAGGVRSYEQYF	TRBV5-1	TRBJ2-7	-	TRBD2
TGCAGCGTTGAAGGGGCGGGAAACTCAGATACGCAGTATTTT	CSVEGAGNSDTQYF	TRBV29-1	TRBJ2-3	-	-
TGTGCCAGCAGCTTAACGGCAACTAATGAAAAACTGTTTTTT	CASSLTATNEKLFF	TRBV7-8	TRBJ1-4	-	-
TGTGCCAGCAGCCCCACTCGGCCGGGGAGTGATGGCTACACCTTC	CASSPTRPGSDGYTF	TRBV5-4	TRBJ1-2	-	-
TGTGCCAGCAGACGCGGGGATGGGACCCGTCTCTCTGGGGCCAACGTCCTGACTTTC	CASRRGDGTRLSGANVLTF	TRBV28	TRBJ2-6	-	-
TGCGCCAGCAGCTTGGGAGCCTTGGTGCCTAATGAAAAACTGTTTTTT	CASSLGALVPNEKLFF	TRBV5-1	TRBJ1-4	-	-
TGTGCCAGCAGTTCGACAGGGAAGGTGGTTGGTGGAGAAAAACTGTTTTTT	CASSSTGKVVGGEKLFF	TRBV28	TRBJ1-4	-	TRBD1
TGTGCCTGGAGCCACAGCGGGGGGCTTGGCTACACCTTC	CAWSHSGGLGYTF	TRBV30	TRBJ1-2	-	-
TGTGCCAGCAGCGTATCCCAGGCGGGACTGTACAATGAGCAGTTCTTC	CASSVSQAGLYNEQFF	TRBV9	TRBJ2-1	-	-
TGTGCCAGCAGCTTCCCCGTGGCGGGAGCCCAAGAGACCCAGTACTTC	CASSFPVAGAQETQYF	TRBV5-6	TRBJ2-5	-	TRBD2
TGCGCCAGCAGTATAGCGGGAGGTACAGATACGCAGTATTTT	CASSIAGGTDTQYF	TRBV10-2	TRBJ2-3	-	TRBD2
TGTGCCTGGAGTGGCGGACTAGCGGAGCTAGATACGCAGTATTTT	CAWSGGLAELDTQYF	TRBV30	TRBJ2-3	few	TRBD2
TGTGCCAGCAGTTTGGTTGGCGGCCTCCGCACAGATACGCAGTATTTT	CASSLVGGLRTDTQYF	TRBV28	TRBJ2-3	-	-
TGTGCCAGCAGCGCCGGGACTAGCGGGAGGGGATCCTACAATGAGCAGTTCTTC	CASSAGTSGRGSYNEQFF	TRBV9	TRBJ2-1	-	TRBD2
TGTGCCAGCTCTGTACAGGGTTACGAGCAGTACTTC	CASSVQGYEQYF	TRBV5-4	TRBJ2-7	-	-
TGTGCCAGCAGCAAAGTTGCCCGGCGGGGGAACTACAATGAGCAGTTCTTC	CASSKVARRGNYNEQFF	TRBV21-1	TRBJ2-1	-	-
TGTGCCAGCAGCCTGGGACAGTACAATGAGCAGTTCTTC	CASSLGQYNEQFF	TRBV7-9	TRBJ2-1	-	TRBD1
TGCGCCAGCAGCCAAACAGGGGTTATCCACGAGCAGTACTTC	CASSQTGVIHEQYF	TRBV4-1	TRBJ2-7	-	TRBD1
TGTGCCAGCAGCGTGGCTGGGACAGGGCGAGGTTTCGAAAAACTGTTTTTT	CASSVAGTGRGFEKLFF	TRBV9	TRBJ1-4	-	TRBD1
TGTGCCAGTAGTATTTCCAGGGACTACAATGAGCAGTTCTTC	CASSISRDYNEQFF	TRBV19	TRBJ2-1	few	-
TGTGCCAGCAGCCCGGACAGGGTCGGTCAGCCCCAGCATTTT	CASSPDRVGQPQHF	TRBV7-2	TRBJ1-5	-	TRBD1
TGTGCCAGCAGACGGACAGCCCTGTATGGCTACACCTTC	CASRRTALYGYTF	TRBV28	TRBJ1-2	once	-
TGTGCCAGCAGCTATGGACAGGGAGGCTACGAGCAGTACTTC	CASSYGQGGYEQYF	TRBV9	TRBJ2-7	-	TRBD1
TGCGCCAGCAGCTACGGGACAGGGACGGTGGACACCATATATTTT	CASSYGTGTVDTIYF	TRBV5-1	TRBJ1-3	-	TRBD1